The sequence of this TCR beta chain was determined in a study of CXCR3-negative and CXCR3-positive naive CD8 T cells. For the study at large: Approximately 130 million TRB reads were obtained in total, which works out to about 1.5 +/- 0.3 million per library. Study findings and constraints: Across naive subsets, surface CD5 expression was comparable, and TCR strength was inferred from properties of the TRB CDR3. When CXCR3-positive naive cells were set against CXCR3-negative naive cells, the former had more hydrophobic TRB CDR3s. Naive CXCR3-positive and CXCR3-negative cells shared similar TRBV-TRBJ usage, unlike memory cells.

In the case of this clonotype: Its antigen remains unidentified.

Naive CD8+ T lymphocytes were specified as CD45RO-CCR7+CD27+CD95-. Libraries were UMI-labeled 5' RACE TRB cDNA. TCRdb re-called the 5' RACE reads; every CDR3 protein appears as one record, without DNA. The sample includes around 80,000 distinct CDR3 sequences. Per germline, CDR1 LGHNA and CDR2 YSLEER. CDR3 length equals 17 residues. V usage is TRBV4-3 and J usage is TRBJ1-2. The source is a human donor in good health. Some clones in this sample may be carry-over from other donors' samples. The sample comprised naive CXCR3+ CD8+ T cells from blood. Specified subset: CD45RO-CCR7+CD27+CD95- naive CD8+ T cells expressing CXCR3 (TNR3+). CDR3 in amino acids: CASSQAHFRALNYGYTF.